The rows below give T cell receptor beta chains drawn from one sample of a study of vaccination and CD4 T cells after COVID-19. These receptors lack a known antigen. TCRdb recomputed calls from the PCR reads with MiXCR, one row per CDR3 protein. The sample holds 17,000 or so distinct CDR3 sequences; about three quarters are singletons and the top ten take 15% to 20%. Sequencing was carried out using CD4+ T cells from blood, cultured in vitro. The source is a human donor who had recovered from COVID-19. Each CDR3 is given with its conserved first and last residue. A D gene is named only where the DNA matches it firmly. Some rows mark clone size as missing; the rest say once, few, many or name a class of expanded clone.

clone_size	d_call	v_call	j_call	cdr3_aa	cdr3_nt
.	TRBD1	TRBV6-1	TRBJ1-5	CASTPDRGYRNQPQHF	TGTGCCAGCACACCAGACAGGGGGTATAGGAATCAGCCCCAGCATTTT
.	.	TRBV6-1	TRBJ2-5	CASSEWVQETQYF	TGTGCCAGCAGTGAATGGGTACAGGAGACCCAGTACTTC
.	TRBD1	TRBV7-2	TRBJ1-1	CASSLNRGTEAFF	TGTGCCAGCAGCTTAAACAGGGGGACTGAAGCTTTCTTT
.	.	TRBV6-1	TRBJ2-1	CASSELSVGEQFF	TGTGCCAGCAGTGAACTCAGCGTCGGTGAGCAGTTCTTC
.	TRBD1	TRBV6-5	TRBJ2-7	CASSYAQGQGVDEQYF	TGTGCCAGCAGTTACGCCCAGGGACAGGGGGTTGACGAGCAGTACTTC
.	TRBD1	TRBV18	TRBJ1-1	CASSLGTAENTEAFF	TGTGCCAGCTCATTAGGGACAGCAGAGAACACTGAAGCTTTCTTT
few	.	TRBV2	TRBJ1-6	CASSLQGGGRNSPLHF	TGTGCCAGCAGTCTCCAAGGGGGGGGGCGGAATTCACCCCTCCACTTT
.	.	TRBV20-1	TRBJ2-7	CSANKGVVDEQYF	TGCAGTGCTAATAAGGGGGTGGTCGACGAGCAGTACTTC
few	.	TRBV15	TRBJ1-6	CATSTQYNSPLHF	TGTGCCACCAGCACTCAGTATAATTCACCCCTCCACTTT
.	TRBD1	TRBV20-1	TRBJ2-5	CSAPRGQEGWTQYF	TGCAGTGCTCCGAGGGGACAGGAGGGTTGGACCCAGTACTTC
.	.	TRBV6-7	TRBJ2-7	CASSYSTSPGRYEQYF	TGTGCCAGCAGTTACTCGACGTCCCCAGGGCGATACGAGCAGTACTTC
.	.	TRBV6-1	TRBJ1-5	CASVRQNSNQPQHF	TGTGCCAGCGTCCGGCAGAATAGCAATCAGCCCCAGCATTTT
.	.	TRBV7-2	TRBJ2-3	CASREADTQYF	TGTGCCAGCAGGGAAGCAGATACGCAGTATTTT
.	TRBD2	TRBV5-3	TRBJ2-7	CARRRPSGRAHEQYF	TGTGCCAGAAGACGACCGAGCGGGAGGGCCCACGAGCAGTACTTC
.	.	TRBV20-1	TRBJ1-5	CSARGVESQPQHF	TGCAGTGCTAGAGGGGTGGAAAGTCAGCCCCAGCATTTT
once	.	TRBV6-2/TRBV6-3	TRBJ1-2	CASSHRLSPYGYTF	TGTGCCAGCAGTCATAGACTGAGCCCTTATGGCTACACCTTC
.	.	TRBV6-1	TRBJ1-2	CASSRDGYGYTF	TGTGCCAGCAGTAGGGACGGCTATGGCTACACCTTC
.	TRBD2	TRBV20-1	TRBJ2-3	CSASGRAGDTQYF	TGCAGTGCTAGCGGGAGGGCCGGAGATACGCAGTATTTT
few	.	TRBV20-1	TRBJ1-5	CSASGNPNQPQHF	TGCAGTGCTAGCGGTAATCCCAATCAGCCCCAGCATTTT
few	.	TRBV7-9	TRBJ1-1	CASSLVWANTEAFF	TGTGCCAGCAGCTTAGTATGGGCGAACACTGAAGCTTTCTTT
.	TRBD2	TRBV20-1	TRBJ2-5	CSAQAQRGGAETQYF	TGCAGTGCCCAGGCACAGCGGGGGGGCGCGGAGACCCAGTACTTC
.	.	TRBV2	TRBJ2-5	CASRTLTGPGQETQYF	TGTGCCAGTAGGACGCTAACCGGACCGGGGCAAGAGACCCAGTACTTC
.	TRBD1	TRBV11-2	TRBJ2-3	CASRGRTDTQYF	TGTGCCTCTAGGGGGCGCACAGATACGCAGTATTTT
.	TRBD1	TRBV19	TRBJ2-7	CASSTTGTHEQYF	TGTGCCAGTAGTACGACAGGGACCCACGAGCAGTACTTC
.	.	TRBV6-1	TRBJ1-3	CASSNPGRGSGNTIYF	TGTGCCAGCAGTAATCCGGGACGGGGCTCTGGAAACACCATATATTTT
.	TRBD1	TRBV15	TRBJ1-2	CATSIDREPVGYTF	TGTGCCACCAGCATCGACAGGGAGCCAGTGGGCTACACCTTC
.	.	TRBV19	TRBJ1-6	CASSALQSPLHF	TGTGCCAGTAGCGCGTTACAGTCACCCCTCCACTTT
.	TRBD1	TRBV20-1	TRBJ2-7	CSAREMTGVWDEQYF	TGCAGTGCTAGAGAGATGACAGGGGTGTGGGACGAGCAGTACTTC
few	.	TRBV20-1	TRBJ1-1	CSARVGGNTEAFF	TGCAGTGCTAGAGTGGGGGGAAACACTGAAGCTTTCTTT
.	.	TRBV7-2	TRBJ2-7	CASSLVVGENEQYF	TGTGCCAGCAGCTTGGTGGTTGGGGAGAACGAGCAGTACTTC
few	TRBD1	TRBV20-1	TRBJ2-5	CSAREGQAQETQYF	TGCAGTGCTAGGGAGGGACAGGCCCAGGAGACCCAGTACTTC
few	.	TRBV7-6	TRBJ1-1	CASSLRNEAEAFF	TGTGCCAGCAGCTTAAGGAACGAAGCTGAAGCTTTCTTT
.	TRBD1	TRBV7-9	TRBJ1-4	CASSLARRTGGGEKLFF	TGTGCCAGCAGCTTAGCGCGCAGGACAGGAGGGGGTGAAAAACTGTTTTTT
.	.	TRBV27	TRBJ2-2	CASSLSFLRDTGELFF	TGTGCCAGCAGTTTATCGTTTTTACGGGACACCGGGGAGCTGTTTTTT
.	.	TRBV6-1	TRBJ1-2	CASSPREDYGYTF	TGTGCCAGTAGCCCACGGGAGGACTATGGCTACACCTTC
.	.	TRBV28	TRBJ2-1	CASSASRWDKNYNEQFF	TGTGCCAGCAGTGCGTCCCGATGGGACAAAAACTACAATGAGCAGTTCTTC
.	TRBD2	TRBV29-1	TRBJ2-7	CSGGGIREGEQYF	TGCAGCGGCGGTGGCATTCGGGAGGGTGAGCAGTACTTC
once	TRBD1	TRBV20-1	TRBJ2-1	CSAQTGGKEQFF	TGCAGTGCGCAGACAGGGGGGAAGGAGCAGTTCTTC
.	.	TRBV7-8	TRBJ2-7	CASSLARLGKYEQYF	TGTGCCAGCAGCTTAGCGCGTCTAGGGAAATACGAGCAGTACTTC
.	.	TRBV7-2	TRBJ2-1	CASSLGLGGGEQFF	TGTGCCAGCAGCTTAGGTCTAGGAGGGGGTGAGCAGTTCTTC
.	.	TRBV20-1	TRBJ2-3	CSARAPRLSTDTQYF	TGCAGTGCTAGAGCCCCACGGTTAAGCACAGATACGCAGTATTTT
.	TRBD2	TRBV15	TRBJ2-3	CATSILASGASTDTQYF	TGTGCCACCAGCATCCTGGCTAGCGGAGCCAGCACAGATACGCAGTATTTT
.	TRBD2	TRBV27	TRBJ2-5	CASSLFFREGETQYF	TGTGCCAGCAGTTTATTCTTCAGGGAGGGGGAGACCCAGTACTTC
.	.	TRBV27	TRBJ2-5	CATSPRGGGETQYF	TGTGCCACCTCACCGCGGGGAGGAGGGGAGACCCAGTACTTC
.	.	TRBV20-1	TRBJ1-6	CSARPANSYNSPLHF	TGCAGTGCTAGACCCGCAAACTCCTATAATTCACCCCTCCACTTT
.	TRBD1	TRBV6-1	TRBJ1-2	CASSGQTGGNGYTF	TGTGCCAGCAGTGGCCAGACAGGGGGTAATGGCTACACCTTC
few	.	TRBV6-1	TRBJ2-5	CASTPPGTETQYF	TGTGCCAGCACTCCTCCAGGGACAGAGACCCAGTACTTC
.	.	TRBV7-8	TRBJ2-1	CASRPPHRLQPHNEQFF	TGTGCCAGCAGACCGCCTCACCGGTTACAACCCCACAATGAGCAGTTCTTC
few	.	TRBV7-2	TRBJ1-2	CASSLDPGTLRGYTF	TGTGCCAGCAGCTTAGATCCGGGAACATTGAGGGGCTACACCTTC
.	.	TRBV6-5	TRBJ2-2	CASSYPGTSNTGELFF	TGTGCCAGCAGTTACCCCGGGACTTCCAACACCGGGGAGCTGTTTTTT